This T cell receptor (beta chain) was profiled in a study of shared clonotypes between healthy human individuals. Details on this clone: The antigen is unknown.

The CDR3 has 17 amino acids. Germline lookup yields CDR1 SGHAT and CDR2 FQDESV (reference sequence). The ends were cut back, 5 bases at V and 1 base at J, with 17 bases in the middle. Original processing methods: Junction-only sequences produced by ImmunoSEQ had no quality scores, so filtering differed. The repertoire was sequenced with immunoSEQ multiplex PCR; TCRdb's copy has only in-frame clones and lacks some. The V and J calls and clone size come from that table; D and trimming were worked out from the DNA. Of over a million clones listed, around 75% are singletons. Overall study findings and caveats: The donor pool, a small one, limited the genetic and exposure-history diversity represented. When compared with the clonotypes that were shared by all four sorted-subset donors, the non-shared clonotypes turned out to have lower generation probabilities. Generally, naive subsets came out with larger estimated richness than memory subsets.

The rearrangement joins TRBV11-1 to TRBJ2-2; D assignment may be TRBD1 or TRBD2 (6 bases each). The receptor was derived from a man aged 18 to 29 in good health. The material sequenced was memory CD4+ T cells sorted from blood. Subset specified: CD45RA-negative fraction. For the CDR3, the DNA is TGTGCCAGCAGCCCCGGGGGTACACAGGGGAACACCGGGGAGCTGTTTTTT. This codes for CASSPGGTQGNTGELFF.